The TCR beta chain under discussion was sequenced for a study of blood T cell repertoires in COVID-19. The table came from immunoSEQ multiplex PCR; TCRdb's copy has only in-frame clones and leaves some out. The table records about 80,000 clones, around 77% of them present only once. Specimen: peripheral blood. The clonotype was recovered from a man in his 70s with active or convalescent COVID-19.

The CDR3 loop reads CASSEQGQTYEQYF. Here the CDR3 DNA reads TGTGCCAGCAGCGAACAGGGACAGACCTACGAGCAGTACTTC. The chain joins TRBV11-3 to TRBJ2-7, with 7 bases fitting TRBD1. Germline trimming cut 5 bases from V and 2 bases from J; bases unmatched to any gene: 6. The CDR3 is 14 amino acids. Germline loops: CDR1 SGHNT, CDR2 YENEEA.